Each of the 22 T cell receptor beta chains below was sequenced from the same sample in a study of a mutant IDH1 vaccine in newly diagnosed glioma. Here immunoSEQ multiplex PCR was the method, and the copy in TCRdb shows in-frame clones only, minus some. The sample has about 66,000 clones; approximately 83% are singletons. Time point specified: baseline, week 1 (first vaccination visit). Treatment: pre-vaccination baseline after standard-of-care therapy. This specimen was PBMCs, taken from a glioma patient treated with radiotherapy, temozolomide or both. The receptors come from a young man with glioma.

The genes are TRBV6-4 and TRBJ1-1; tentatively, D is TRBD1 (5 bases). The CDR3 consists of 15 residues. CDR1 MRHNA and CDR2 SNTAGT come from the germline V gene. Trimming took off 6 bases at V and 3 bases at J, with 17 bases between the two ends. CDR3 nucleotides: TGTGCCAGCAGGCCCCGGGACCTTCGAGACACTGAAGCTTTCTTT. It encodes CASRPRDLRDTEAFF.

The V gene is TRBV6-4, the J gene TRBJ2-3; a possible D gene is TRBD2 (6 bases). The germline V gene encodes CDR1 MRHNA and CDR2 SNTAGT. Trimming pared 3 bases from V and 2 bases from J, leaving 9 bases between. The CDR3 covers 14 residues. CDR3 DNA: TGTGCCAGCAGTGAAGGGACTTTCACAGATACGCAGTATTTT. It yields the protein CASSEGTFTDTQYF.

The rearrangement uses TRBV5-1 and TRBJ1-1; D not resolved. V was trimmed by 5 bases and J by 7 bases, leaving 12 bases between them. Per germline, CDR1 SGHRS and CDR2 YFSETQ. The CDR3 is 12 residues long. The DNA of the CDR3 is TGCGCCAGCAGGACCCCCGCACGTGAAGCTTTCTTT. Amino acid sequence: CASRTPAREAFF.

The chain joins TRBV19 to TRBJ2-1; 8 bases align to TRBD1. Germline-derived CDR1 and CDR2 are LNHDA and SQIVND (reference sequence). The length of the CDR3 is 15 residues. V lost 5 bases and J lost 3; bases outside the gene matches: 6. CDR3 nucleotide sequence: TGTGCCAGTAGTGTCTCAGGACAGGGCTACAATGAGCAGTTCTTC. Protein product: CASSVSGQGYNEQFF.

This chain connects TRBV11-2 to TRBJ1-5, with D hard to call. V lost 4 bases and J 6 bases, leaving 7 bases between the germline ends. The germline gives CDR1 SGHAT, CDR2 FQNNGV. The CDR3 is 12 residues long. The CDR3, as DNA: TGTGCCAGCAGCTCGGGCCGTCAGCCCCAGCATTTT. Amino acid sequence: CASSSGRQPQHF.

The rearrangement links TRBV28 to TRBJ1-5; D possibly corresponds to TRBD1 (5 bases). The germline CDR1 and CDR2 sequences are MDHEN and SYDVKM. V lost 1 base and J lost 3, with 13 bases in between. CDR3 length: 16 amino acids. The CDR3 sequence is CASSLLGQSYNQPQHF. The CDR3 nucleotides read TGTGCCAGCAGTTTATTGGGGCAGAGTTACAATCAGCCCCAGCATTTT.

The chain carries TRBV5-1 and TRBJ1-6; D is unresolved. Germline CDR1 SGHRS, CDR2 YFSETQ. CDR3 length: 17 residues. Trimming stripped 1 base from V and 0 bases from J, with 11 bases between. CDR3 sequence (DNA): TGCGCCAGCAGCTTGAGATCTATAAGCTCCTATAATTCACCCCTCCACTTT. Its protein product is CASSLRSISSYNSPLHF.

This clone was seen more than once but under ten times. This chain links TRBV5-6 with TRBJ1-1; 7 bases fit TRBD1. The J segment lost 12 bases and the V segment lost 4 bases, leaving 15 bases of the junction unmatched. CDR3 length equals 14 residues. CDR1 is SGHDT, CDR2 YYEEEE, per germline. CDR3 in amino acids: CASSLNPGTAQPFF. The CDR3, as DNA: TGTGCCAGCAGCCTGAACCCTGGGACAGCCCAACCTTTCTTT.

The CDR3 region has the DNA TGTGCCAGCAGTCTACCCGCCAGATCGCTCAGGGGAACCTACGAGCAGTACTTC. Translation: CASSLPARSLRGTYEQYF. This sequence joins TRBV28 and TRBJ2-7; a weak D match, TRBD1 (6 bases). Germline assignment: CDR1 MDHEN and CDR2 SYDVKM. V dropped 5 bases and J dropped 2 bases, with 25 bases sitting between them. The CDR3 spans 18 residues.

The V and J genes are TRBV6-5 and TRBJ1-2; D gene uncertain. V was shortened by 4 bases and J by 4 bases, with 16 bases between the two germline ends. CDR1 is MNHEY, CDR2 SVGAGI, per germline. This CDR3 spans 15 amino acids. The CDR3 loop is CASSSRGQLIYGYTF. CDR3 nucleotides: TGTGCCAGCAGTTCAAGAGGGCAACTCATCTATGGCTACACCTTC.

The chain has TRBV7-9 and TRBJ1-6; D is perhaps TRBD1 (5 bases). V gave up 5 bases and J gave up 0 bases, with 14 bases separating them. The CDR3 runs to 17 residues. CDR1 is SEHNR and CDR2 is FQNEAQ in the germline V gene (reference sequence). The CDR3 reads CASSADTGTSYNSPLHF. CDR3 in DNA: TGTGCCAGCAGCGCGGACACAGGAACCTCCTATAATTCACCCCTCCACTTT.

J is TRBJ2-5 and V is TRBV11-2; 11 bases align to TRBD2. CDR1 and CDR2 (germline): SGHAT, FQNNGV. CDR3 length: 16 amino acids. V lost 5 bases, J lost 3 bases, and 8 bases stayed unmatched. The CDR3 spells CASSGNWGLAEETQYF. CDR3 sequence (DNA): TGTGCCAGCAGCGGGAACTGGGGACTAGCGGAAGAGACCCAGTACTTC.

V is TRBV7-9 and J is TRBJ2-5, with D perhaps matching TRBD2 (5 bases). The V end was cut by 1 base, the J end by 5 bases, with 14 bases between. Per the germline V gene, CDR1 is SEHNR and CDR2 is FQNEAQ (reference sequence). There are 15 residues in the CDR3. In DNA form, the CDR3 reads TGTGCCAGCAGCTTAGGGGTGAATACGGGGGAGACCCAGTACTTC. It encodes CASSLGVNTGETQYF.

This clone showed up just once. The J gene is TRBJ1-2, the V gene TRBV5-1; 10 bases fit TRBD1. The CDR3 spans 13 residues. J was trimmed by 6 bases and V by 3 bases; bases with no gene match: 2. Germline V gene lookup returns CDR1 SGHRS and CDR2 YFSETQ. The CDR3 DNA is TGCGCCAGCAGCTCAGGGACAGGGGATGGCTACACCTTC. Translating it yields CASSSGTGDGYTF.

This clone was seen a handful of times. The chain has TRBV30 and TRBJ1-5; D gene uncertain. The CDR3 spans 15 residues. V dropped 2 bases and J dropped 0 bases, with 11 bases sitting between them. Germline-derived CDR1 and CDR2 are GTSNPN and SVGIG (reference sequence). The CDR3 DNA is TGTGCCTGGAGTCTGTCGTTTAGTAGCAATCAGCCCCAGCATTTT. This sequence encodes CAWSLSFSSNQPQHF.

The CDR3 reads CASSLFLTDYGYTF. The CDR3 DNA is TGTGCCAGCAGCTTGTTTCTAACAGACTATGGCTACACCTTC. The chain joins TRBV5-5 to TRBJ1-2; the D is unclear. The CDR3 is 14 residues long. V was trimmed by 1 base and J by 3 bases, leaving 10 bases between them. From germline, CDR1 is SGHKS and CDR2 YYEKEE (reference sequence).

CDR3 loop: CASSFHFVGKETQYF. CDR3 DNA sequence: TGTGCCAGCAGCTTTCATTTTGTGGGAAAAGAGACCCAGTACTTC. This chain uses TRBV11-1 with TRBJ2-5; D gene uncertain. Germline V gene lookup returns CDR1 SGHAT and CDR2 FQDESV (reference sequence). The CDR3 has 15 residues. V was clipped by 3 bases and J by 3 bases, with 14 bases between them.

This chain's CDR3 is CASGERGQNQETQYF. Written as DNA, the CDR3 is TGCGCCAGCGGCGAAAGGGGTCAGAATCAAGAGACCCAGTACTTC. The chain recombines TRBV5-1 with TRBJ2-5, with D possibly TRBD1 on 5 matching bases. Trimming pared 7 bases from V and 2 bases from J, leaving 18 bases between. The CDR3 has 15 amino acids. The germline CDR1 and CDR2 sequences are SGHRS and YFSETQ.

The V call is TRBV5-1, the J call TRBJ2-1; TRBD1 might be the D (6 bases). CDR1 and CDR2 from the germline V gene are SGHRS and YFSETQ. The CDR3 consists of 14 residues. The V end was cut by 5 bases, the J end by 3 bases, with 12 bases between. The CDR3 loop is CASRLGQSYNEQFF. DNA for the CDR3: TGCGCCAGCAGGCTAGGACAGAGCTACAATGAGCAGTTCTTC. Full variable domain (outside the CDR3, taken from reference TRBV5-1 and TRBJ2-1): KAGVTQTPRYLIKTRGQQVTLSCSPISGHRSVSWYQQTPGQGLQFLFEYFSETQRNKGNFPGRFSGRQFSNSRSEMNVSTLELGDSALYLCASRLGQSYNEQFFGPGTRLTVL.

This clone occurred once. The rearrangement joins TRBV11-1 to TRBJ2-7; the match to TRBD1 covers 8 bases. CDR1 is SGHAT and CDR2 is FQDESV in the germline V gene (reference sequence). V lost 1 base and J lost 3; bases outside the gene matches: 5. The CDR3 consists of 15 residues. The CDR3 loop reads CASSLGTGKVYEQYF. The DNA for the CDR3 is TGTGCCAGCAGCTTAGGGACAGGGAAGGTCTACGAGCAGTACTTC.

The chain joins TRBV15 to TRBJ1-2, with 8 bases matching TRBD1. Germline V lookup: CDR1 LNHNV, CDR2 YYDKDF (reference sequence). J was trimmed by 6 bases and V by 4 bases; bases with no gene match: 13. The CDR3 totals 16 residues. The CDR3 protein is CATSKRPTGDRNGYTF. CDR3 coding DNA: TGTGCCACCAGCAAGCGCCCGACAGGGGACAGAAATGGCTACACCTTC.

The chain has TRBV10-3 and TRBJ1-5, with D perhaps matching TRBD1 (6 bases). The CDR3 is 15 amino acids. Deletions cut 7 bases from V and 4 bases from J, with 17 bases between. Germline values: CDR1 ENHRY, CDR2 SYGVKD. The CDR3: CAIKGGGSYNQPQHF. The CDR3 coding sequence is TGTGCCATCAAGGGGGGCGGCAGTTATAATCAGCCCCAGCATTTT.